The entry below gives a single TCR beta chain sequence along with its context. Antigen unknown. Germline lookup yields CDR1 MNHNY and CDR2 SVGAGI (reference sequence). J gave up 5 bases and V 6 bases, and 6 bases lay outside the gene matches. The CDR3 is made up of 14 amino acids. This entry is derived from a study of cytomegalovirus exposure and HLA in healthy donors. Study-wide results and caveats: Rarity characterized most TCR sequences, yet some public TCRs appeared in many donors.

This PCR relied on a set of 60 Vbeta primers and 13 Jbeta primers. Method: immunoSEQ multiplex PCR; TCRdb's copy keeps in-frame clones and lacks some. This sample carries about 130,000 clones, about 74% of them seen once, and the ten largest clones take 4.3%. The sequencing input was PBMCs. The chain employs TRBV6-6 and TRBJ2-7; 11 nucleotides align to TRBD1. The receptor was isolated from a man between 18 and 29 years old in good health and CMV-seropositive. DNA for the CDR3: TGTGCCAGCAGCAGGGACAGGGGGGTGAACGAGCAGTACTTC. Its protein is CASSRDRGVNEQYF.